The 16 T cell receptor beta chains in this list originate from one sample, sequenced in a study of cytomegalovirus exposure and HLA in healthy donors. Researchers ran the PCR with 60 Vbeta and 13 Jbeta primers. The data were produced by immunoSEQ multiplex PCR, yet TCRdb's version contains in-frame clones alone and is incomplete. The table lists roughly 140,000 clones, 70% to 80% of them singletons. Material for sequencing was PBMCs. The receptors derive from a woman aged 40 to 50 in good health and CMV-seropositive.

The rearrangement links TRBV5-6 to TRBJ2-1; possible D gene TRBD2, 5 bases. Germline CDR1 reads SGHDT; CDR2 reads YYEEEE. Trimming stripped 1 base from V and 6 bases from J, with 23 bases between. This CDR3 comprises 18 residues. CDR3 loop: CASSLPPVRVGPLNEQFF. Written as DNA, the CDR3 is TGTGCCAGCAGCTTGCCCCCCGTGCGGGTTGGACCCCTCAATGAGCAGTTCTTC.

This clone appeared a few times. The rearrangement links TRBV6-6 to TRBJ1-5, with D uncertain. Germline V gene sequence: CDR1 MNHNY, CDR2 SVGAGI (reference sequence). The CDR3 extends over 14 amino acids. Trimming left V 2 bases short and J 11 bases short, with 16 bases between. The CDR3: CASSYTEERASQHF. In DNA form, the CDR3 reads TGTGCCAGCAGTTACACGGAGGAAAGGGCGTCCCAGCATTTT.

Remarks on this clone: Compared with germline, one end of the junction differs, possibly owing to a read error. The chain uses TRBV2 and TRBJ1-4, with 7 bases aligning to TRBD1. The CDR3 is 15 residues long. Germline CDR1 SNHLY, CDR2 FYNNEI. In nucleotides, the CDR3 is TGTGCCAGCGGGTCAAGGGGGCGGACTAATGAAAAACTGGTTTTT. Translating gives CASGSRGRTNEKLVF.

The chain carries TRBV28 and TRBJ2-7; 10 bases match TRBD1. Germline assignment: CDR1 MDHEN and CDR2 SYDVKM. The V gene end was trimmed by 6 bases and the J gene end by 1 base; junction bases not matched to a gene: 3. The CDR3 length is 14 residues. CDR3 loop: CASSDRGLSYEQYF. DNA for the CDR3: TGTGCCAGCAGCGACAGGGGGCTTTCCTACGAGCAGTACTTC.

The chain links TRBV5-1 to TRBJ1-1; D remains unclear. Between the trimmed V and J ends, which lost 3 bases and 4 bases, there was a span of 13 bases. This CDR3 spans 14 amino acids. CDR1 and CDR2 from the germline V gene are SGHRS and YFSETQ. The CDR3 region is CASSSEGSFTEAFF. The CDR3 region has the DNA TGCGCCAGCAGCTCTGAGGGCTCTTTCACTGAAGCTTTCTTT.

The V call is TRBV5-1, the J call TRBJ2-7; 7 bases align to TRBD2. This CDR3 contains 16 residues. Germline loops: CDR1 SGHRS, CDR2 YFSETQ. J was trimmed by 3 bases and V by 0 bases; bases with no gene match: 9. The CDR3 nucleotides read TGCGCCAGCAGCTTGGTTAGGATTAGCGGGTTCTACGAGCAGTACTTC. Protein: CASSLVRISGFYEQYF.

V is TRBV7-8 and J is TRBJ2-5, with D unresolved. V was trimmed by 3 bases and J by 1 base, leaving 12 bases between them. Germline V gives CDR1 SGHVS, CDR2 FQNEAQ. CDR3 length equals 15 residues. The CDR3 DNA reads TGTGCCAGCAGCTTCGGGTCCTCCACCCAAGAGACCCAGTACTTC. This translates into CASSFGSSTQETQYF.

V and J are TRBV18 and TRBJ2-3; 10 nucleotides align to TRBD2. The CDR3 consists of 18 residues. V lost 4 bases, J lost 4 bases, and 14 bases stayed unmatched. Germline V gene sequence: CDR1 KGHSH, CDR2 LQKENI. The CDR3 reads CASSRLAGELGVADTQYF. CDR3 bases: TGTGCCAGCTCACGGCTAGCGGGAGAACTTGGGGTAGCAGATACGCAGTATTTT.

The chain joins TRBV7-2 to TRBJ2-1, with D tentatively TRBD1 (5 bases). With 4 bases removed from V and 3 bases from J, the gap between germline ends came to 16 bases. CDR3 size: 16 residues. Germline CDR1 SGHTA, CDR2 FQGNSA. The CDR3 coding sequence is TGTGCCAGCAGCTCGTGGGGCAGGGCAAGCTACAATGAGCAGTTCTTC. This codes for CASSSWGRASYNEQFF.

V and J are TRBV2 and TRBJ2-5; no firm D call. The CDR3 extends over 14 amino acids. Trimming took off 10 bases at V and 0 bases at J, with 15 bases between the two ends. Germline CDR1 is SNHLY and CDR2 is FYNNEI. The CDR3 loop is CATTRSAYQETQYF. CDR3 nucleotides: TGTGCCACCACCCGGTCCGCATACCAAGAGACCCAGTACTTC.

The gene calls are TRBV6-1 and TRBJ2-1, with D possibly matching TRBD2 (5 bases). V was pared by 2 bases and J by 0 bases, with 11 bases between. The CDR3 covers 16 residues. Germline V gene sequence: CDR1 MNHNS, CDR2 SASEGT. CDR3 protein: CASSEIARSSYNEQFF. As DNA, the CDR3 is TGTGCCAGCAGTGAAATAGCGAGAAGCTCCTACAATGAGCAGTTCTTC.

The CDR3: CASSLSLAGGLETQYF. The CDR3 DNA sequence: TGTGCCAGCAGTTTATCACTAGCGGGAGGGCTAGAGACCCAGTACTTC. The V and J genes are TRBV28 and TRBJ2-5, with 13 positions matching TRBD2. The CDR3 is 16 amino acids. The trim removed 1 base at V and 4 bases at J, leaving 3 bases unmatched. The V gene's germline CDR1 is MDHEN and CDR2 SYDVKM.

J is TRBJ2-1 and V is TRBV27; 8 bases agree with TRBD2. The CDR3 spans 14 residues. J was trimmed by 9 bases and V by 0 bases; bases with no gene match: 4. Germline V lookup: CDR1 MNHEY, CDR2 SMNVEV (reference sequence). CDR3: CASSLSPTSAEQFF. The CDR3, as DNA: TGTGCCAGCAGTTTATCCCCGACTAGCGCTGAGCAGTTCTTC.

The CDR3 protein is CAIRSSLAGASYEQYF. CDR3 in DNA: TGTGCCATCAGGAGCTCCCTAGCGGGGGCCTCCTACGAGCAGTACTTC. The chain combines TRBV10-3 with TRBJ2-7; 10 bases are shared with TRBD2. The CDR3 covers 16 residues. V lost 6 bases and J lost 0; bases outside the gene matches: 8. Germline assignment: CDR1 ENHRY and CDR2 SYGVKD.

CDR3 region: CASSPTGRNQPQHF. Written as DNA, the CDR3 is TGTGCCAGCTCACCAACAGGCCGCAATCAGCCCCAGCATTTT. The rearrangement uses TRBV18 and TRBJ1-5; tentative D call: TRBD1 (5 bases). V was trimmed by 2 bases and J by 2 bases, leaving 7 bases between them. The CDR3 sequence is 14 residues long. Germline V CDR1 and CDR2: KGHSH, LQKENI.

This clone was counted between two and nine times. The chain employs TRBV5-5 and TRBJ2-5, with TRBD2 identical over 10 bases. This CDR3 spans 17 amino acids. In germline, CDR1 is SGHKS, CDR2 YYEKEE (reference sequence). V lost 4 bases and J lost 1; bases outside the gene matches: 10. As DNA, the CDR3 is TGTGCCAGCAGCCTTCGACTAGCGGGCATTTTCCAAGAGACCCAGTACTTC. Amino acid sequence: CASSLRLAGIFQETQYF.